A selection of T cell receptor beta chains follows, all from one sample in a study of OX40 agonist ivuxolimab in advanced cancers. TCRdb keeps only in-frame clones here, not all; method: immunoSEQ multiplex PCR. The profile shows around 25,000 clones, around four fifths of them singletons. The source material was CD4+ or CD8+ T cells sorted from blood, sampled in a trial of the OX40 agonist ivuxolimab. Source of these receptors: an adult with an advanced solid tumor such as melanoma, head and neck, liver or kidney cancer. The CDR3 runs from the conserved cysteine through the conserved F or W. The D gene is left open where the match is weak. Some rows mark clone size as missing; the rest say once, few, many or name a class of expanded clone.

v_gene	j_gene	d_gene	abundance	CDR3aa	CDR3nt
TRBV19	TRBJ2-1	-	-	CASSTAGLQAGSYNEQFF	TGTGCCAGTAGTACCGCGGGACTCCAGGCGGGCTCCTACAATGAGCAGTTCTTC
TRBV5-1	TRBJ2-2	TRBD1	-	CASRTGTGPNTGELFF	TGCGCCAGCAGAACCGGGACAGGGCCTAACACCGGGGAGCTGTTTTTT
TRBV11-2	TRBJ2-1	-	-	CASSPRTASSYNEQFF	TGTGCCAGCAGCCCCCGGACTGCCAGCTCCTACAATGAGCAGTTCTTC
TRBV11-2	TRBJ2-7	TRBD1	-	CASSLVHRGHSYEQYF	TGTGCCAGCAGCTTAGTACACAGGGGGCACTCCTACGAGCAGTACTTC
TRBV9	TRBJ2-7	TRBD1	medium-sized	CASSPTGVEQYF	TGTGCCAGCAGCCCGACAGGGGTCGAGCAGTACTTC
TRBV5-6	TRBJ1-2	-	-	CASSLDSGAFGYTF	TGTGCCAGCAGCTTGGATTCGGGGGCCTTCGGCTACACCTTC
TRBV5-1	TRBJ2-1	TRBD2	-	CASSLDGRAREQFF	TGCGCCAGCAGCTTGGACGGGAGGGCCCGGGAGCAGTTCTTC
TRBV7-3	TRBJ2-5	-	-	CASSPLGWETQYF	TGTGCCAGCAGCCCCCTGGGGTGGGAGACCCAGTACTTC
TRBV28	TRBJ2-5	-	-	CASSFWGAVVQETQYF	TGTGCCAGCAGTTTCTGGGGGGCCGTGGTACAAGAGACCCAGTACTTC
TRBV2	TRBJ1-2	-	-	CASSEGSSGYTF	TGTGCCAGCAGTGAGGGTAGTAGCGGCTACACCTTC
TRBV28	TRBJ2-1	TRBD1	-	CASSKITGGSYNEQFF	TGTGCCAGCAGTAAAATAACAGGGGGCTCCTACAATGAGCAGTTCTTC
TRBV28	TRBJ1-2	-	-	CASNDRGYGYTF	TGTGCCAGCAATGACCGCGGCTATGGCTACACCTTC
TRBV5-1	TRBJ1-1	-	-	CASRKEEANTEAFF	TGCGCCAGCAGGAAGGAGGAGGCGAACACTGAAGCTTTCTTT
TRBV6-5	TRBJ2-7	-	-	CASSPGTEQYF	TGTGCCAGCAGTCCCGGGACCGAGCAGTACTTC
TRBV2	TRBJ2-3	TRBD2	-	CASSPRLAGDFTDTQYF	TGTGCCAGCAGCCCCAGATTAGCGGGGGATTTCACAGATACGCAGTATTTT